Below, 22 T cell receptor beta chains from the same sample are listed, as sequenced in a study of cytomegalovirus exposure and HLA in healthy donors. The study ran its PCR with 60 Vbeta and 13 Jbeta primers. The data were produced by immunoSEQ multiplex PCR, yet TCRdb's version contains in-frame clones alone and is incomplete. Here the sample spans 80,000 to 100,000 clones, roughly 70% being singletons. Sequences were obtained from PBMCs. Source of these receptors: a man aged 50 or older in good health and CMV-seronegative.

The chain carries TRBV30 and TRBJ1-1; 9 nucleotides match TRBD1. CDR1 and CDR2 from the germline V gene are GTSNPN and SVGIG (reference sequence). The CDR3 sequence is 16 residues long. The junction had 13 bases not matched to a gene; V was cut back by 3 bases and J by 5 bases. The CDR3 DNA follows: TGTGCCTGGAGACCGACCACAGGGGGCAAGGGTACTGAAGCTTTCTTT. It codes for CAWRPTTGGKGTEAFF.

This clone was seen a handful of times. The chain is built from TRBV5-1 and TRBJ2-7; 7 bases line up with TRBD1. Trimming took 2 bases from V and 0 from J; bases not matched to a gene: 8. Germline V gene sequence: CDR1 SGHRS, CDR2 YFSETQ. The CDR3 length is 16 residues. CDR3 loop: CASSLPRQGRSYEQYF. CDR3 in DNA: TGCGCCAGCAGCTTACCGAGACAGGGACGCTCCTACGAGCAGTACTTC. The full variable domain, in which reference TRBV5-1 and TRBJ2-7 provide the parts outside the CDR3, is KAGVTQTPRYLIKTRGQQVTLSCSPISGHRSVSWYQQTPGQGLQFLFEYFSETQRNKGNFPGRFSGRQFSNSRSEMNVSTLELGDSALYLCASSLPRQGRSYEQYFGPGTRLTVT.

The chain uses TRBV13 and TRBJ2-5, with 9 bases lining up with TRBD1. V shed 4 bases, J shed 3 bases, and the junction held 12 bases outside the gene matches. The CDR3 has 17 amino acids. Germline V gene lookup returns CDR1 PRHDT and CDR2 FYEKMQ (reference sequence). For the CDR3, the DNA is TGTGCCAGCAGCTCCCCCCGTACGGGACAGGGTGAAGAGACCCAGTACTTC. It specifies CASSSPRTGQGEETQYF.

The CDR3: CASSKDGKLAGVRNEQFF. In DNA form, the CDR3 reads TGTGCCAGCAGCAAAGACGGGAAACTAGCGGGAGTTCGCAATGAGCAGTTCTTC. The chain joins TRBV21-1 to TRBJ2-1; the table's D call, TRBD2, was not checked against the DNA. TRBV21-1 counts as a pseudogene. The CDR3 runs 18 residues.

CDR3 sequence: CASSLRWMVAGAGETQYF. CDR3 nucleotide sequence: TGTGCCAGCAGCTTGAGGTGGATGGTAGCGGGGGCTGGGGAGACCCAGTACTTC. The chain combines TRBV13 with TRBJ2-5, with 9 positions matching TRBD2. Per the germline V gene, CDR1 is PRHDT and CDR2 is FYEKMQ (reference sequence). This CDR3 contains 18 residues. V was pared by 3 bases and J by 5 bases, with 16 bases of the junction left unmatched.

J is TRBJ2-5 and V is TRBV4-1, with a tentative D call TRBD1 (5 bases). Trimming pared 2 bases from V and 2 bases from J, leaving 15 bases between. CDR1 and CDR2 (germline): MGHRA, YSYEKL. This CDR3 contains 16 residues. The CDR3 is CASSQIGRQRQETQYF. CDR3 coding DNA: TGCGCCAGCAGCCAAATAGGAAGACAGCGACAAGAGACCCAGTACTTC.

This rearrangement joins TRBV2 to TRBJ2-5; 7 bases are a match to TRBD2. V shed 6 bases, J shed 1 base, and the junction held 5 bases outside the gene matches. Germline CDR1 and CDR2: SNHLY and FYNNEI. The CDR3 spans 14 residues. CDR3 region: CASRWGGTQETQYF. CDR3 bases: TGTGCCAGCAGGTGGGGGGGGACCCAAGAGACCCAGTACTTC.

The chain employs TRBV5-1 and TRBJ1-2; 9 nucleotides agree with TRBD1. J was trimmed by 8 bases and V by 4 bases; bases with no gene match: 6. The CDR3 spans 13 residues. Germline V lookup: CDR1 SGHRS, CDR2 YFSETQ. DNA of the CDR3: TGCGCCAGCAGCCAGGGACAGGGAATAGGCTACACCTTC. This codes for CASSQGQGIGYTF.

This clone showed up just a few times. The chain links TRBV11-3 to TRBJ1-5; D may be TRBD1 (6 bases). CDR1 and CDR2 (germline): SGHNT, YENEEA. With 4 bases removed from V and 3 bases from J, the gap between germline ends came to 10 bases. The CDR3 is 14 residues long. The CDR3 nucleotides are TGTGCCAGCAGCTGGGGACATATCAATCAGCCCCAGCATTTT. This gives the protein CASSWGHINQPQHF.

This clone was observed once. The chain recombines TRBV6-1 with TRBJ2-5, with D tentatively TRBD2 (6 bases). The DNA end lines up better with TRBJ2-7; the J call may be wrong. Germline CDR1 is MNHNS and CDR2 is SASEGT. The CDR3 loop spans 14 amino acids. CDR3 protein: CASSMEGSSYEQYF. Here the CDR3 DNA reads TGTGCCAGCAGTATGGAGGGGAGCTCCTACGAGCAGTACTTC.

The count of this clone is one. The CDR3 is CASSTQGRARNNNEQFF. CDR3 sequence (DNA): TGTGCCAGCAGCACCCAAGGGAGGGCCCGAAATAACAATGAGCAGTTCTTC. This chain uses TRBV9 with TRBJ2-1, with 7 bases identical to TRBD2. V was clipped by 4 bases and J by 5 bases; unmatched bases: 15. Per the germline V gene, CDR1 is SGDLS and CDR2 is YYNGEE. CDR3 length: 17 amino acids.

The V gene is TRBV6-5, the J gene TRBJ1-4; 10 nucleotides agree with TRBD1. Germline V lookup: CDR1 MNHEY, CDR2 SVGAGI. The V gene end was trimmed by 7 bases and the J gene end by 0 bases; junction bases not matched to a gene: 2. The CDR3 covers 15 residues. In nucleotides, the CDR3 is TGTGCCAGCAAAGGACAGGGGGCAACTAATGAAAAACTGTTTTTT. Amino acid sequence: CASKGQGATNEKLFF.

The genes are TRBV11-3 and TRBJ1-1; 7 bases are a match to TRBD1. The trim removed 1 base at V and 12 bases at J, leaving 8 bases unmatched. Germline CDR1 is SGHNT and CDR2 is YENEEA. CDR3 length: 13 amino acids. The CDR3 sequence is CASSLGEDRMTFF. CDR3 in DNA: TGTGCCAGCAGCTTAGGGGAGGACAGGATGACTTTCTTT.

This chain connects TRBV18 to TRBJ2-7, with D perhaps TRBD1 (6 bases). Between the trimmed V and J ends, which lost 2 bases and 1 base, there was a span of 18 bases. Per the germline V gene, CDR1 is KGHSH and CDR2 is LQKENI. The CDR3 is 17 residues long. The CDR3 here is CASSPGGGVRDSYEQYF. Here the CDR3 DNA reads TGTGCCAGCTCACCAGGGGGCGGTGTCAGGGATTCCTACGAGCAGTACTTC. Filled out from reference TRBV18 and TRBJ2-7, the complete variable domain reads NAGVMQNPRHLVRRRGQEARLRCSPMKGHSHVYWYRQLPEEGLKFMVYLQKENIIDESGMPKERFSAEFPKEGPSILRIQQVVRGDSAAYFCASSPGGGVRDSYEQYFGPGTRLTVT.

J is TRBJ1-1 and V is TRBV25-1; a weak D match, TRBD1 (5 bases). The germline gives CDR1 MGHDK, CDR2 SYGVNS. Trimming pared 3 bases from V and 8 bases from J, leaving 13 bases between. The CDR3 runs to 13 residues. The CDR3 region has the DNA TGTGCCAGCAGTGACGGACGCCGGGGGGAAGCTTTCTTT. Amino acids: CASSDGRRGEAFF. The full variable domain, completed using reference TRBV25-1 and TRBJ1-1, is EADIYQTPRYLVIGTGKKITLECSQTMGHDKMYWYQQDPGMELHLIHYSYGVNSTEKGDLSSESTVSRIRTEHFPLTLESARPSHTSQYLCASSDGRRGEAFFGQGTRLTVV.

The gene calls are TRBV25-1 and TRBJ2-7, with TRBD2 identical over 11 bases. This CDR3 region has 16 residues. The V gene's germline CDR1 is MGHDK and CDR2 SYGVNS. The J segment lost 2 bases and the V segment lost 6 bases, leaving 9 bases of the junction unmatched. The CDR3 reads CASSDTSGGFTYEQYF. CDR3 sequence (DNA): TGTGCCAGCAGCGACACTAGCGGGGGTTTTACCTACGAGCAGTACTTC.

The V call is TRBV11-3, the J call TRBJ2-5, with 10 bases aligning to TRBD1. With 1 base clipped from V and 5 bases from J, the junction kept 7 bases outside the gene matches. The germline V gene has CDR1 SGHNT and CDR2 YENEEA. The CDR3 contains 16 residues. The CDR3 DNA sequence: TGTGCCAGCAGCTTAGGGGGACAGGGGATTACGGAGACCCAGTACTTC. It is translated as CASSLGGQGITETQYF. The whole variable domain, filled in from reference TRBV11-3 and TRBJ2-5, reads EAGVVQSPRYKIIEKKQPVAFWCNPISGHNTLYWYLQNLGQGPELLIRYENEEAVDDSQLPKDRFSAERLKGVDSTLKIQPAELGDSAVYLCASSLGGQGITETQYFGPGTRLLVL.

This clone was seen only once. This chain links TRBV18 with TRBJ2-7; D unresolved. This CDR3 comprises 11 residues. The V end was cut by 6 bases, the J end by 4 bases, with 7 bases between. CDR1 and CDR2 from the germline V gene are KGHSH and LQKENI. The DNA of the CDR3 is TGTGCCAGCTCCCTCGGGTACGAGCAGTACTTC. Amino acids: CASSLGYEQYF.

The V gene is TRBV27, the J gene TRBJ2-7; possibly TRBD1 for D (6 bases). Germline V CDR1 and CDR2: MNHEY, SMNVEV (reference sequence). V was cut by 6 bases and J by 3 bases, with 9 bases left in between. The CDR3 runs to 12 residues. This CDR3 is CASRGQSYEQYF. In DNA form, the CDR3 reads TGTGCCAGCAGAGGACAGAGCTACGAGCAGTACTTC.

V usage is TRBV15 and J usage is TRBJ1-5; 8 bases fit TRBD1. V was clipped by 9 bases and J by 4 bases; unmatched bases: 11. In germline, CDR1 is LNHNV, CDR2 YYDKDF (reference sequence). The CDR3 has 15 residues. The CDR3 nucleotides are TGTGCCACTGGGAGTTCCGGGACAGGTAATCAGCCCCAGCATTTT. Amino acid sequence: CATGSSGTGNQPQHF.

This clone was found a few times. The gene calls are TRBV2 and TRBJ2-3; D might be TRBD1 (6 bases). Trimming pared 0 bases from V and 1 base from J, leaving 11 bases between. CDR1 and CDR2 (germline): SNHLY, FYNNEI. The CDR3 loop spans 16 amino acids. In DNA, the CDR3 is TGTGCCAGCAGTGAAGCGCTGGGGGCCGGCACAGATACGCAGTATTTT. It codes for CASSEALGAGTDTQYF.

CDR3 region: CASSVDSRHEQFF. DNA for the CDR3: TGTGCCAGCAGCGTTGACAGCCGCCATGAGCAGTTCTTC. V usage is TRBV9 and J usage is TRBJ2-1, with D possibly being TRBD1 (5 bases). Trimming stripped 2 bases from V and 8 bases from J, with 11 bases between. The CDR3 covers 13 residues. Looked up from germline, CDR1 is SGDLS and CDR2 is YYNGEE.